A selection of T cell receptor beta chains follows, all from one sample in a study of preoperative IRX-2 immunotherapy in early breast cancer. Using immunoSEQ multiplex PCR, the repertoire was profiled, and TCRdb retains in-frame clones only, with some absent. The sample consists of 1,000 to 1,300 clones, about 74% of them appearing once. The material sequenced was tumor tissue, taken before IRX-2 immunotherapy. The receptors were sampled from a human donor with breast cancer. Both conserved end residues are part of each CDR3. A D gene is named only where the DNA matches it firmly. Only some rows state a clone size, as once, few, many or a class for expanded clones.

14	TRBD2	TRBV11-3	-	TRBJ2-7	CASSLIAGGYEQYF	TGTGCCAGCAGCTTGATAGCGGGAGGATACGAGCAGTACTTC
14	TRBD1	TRBV10-2	-	TRBJ2-1	CASRGDRGQDEQFF	TGCGCCAGCAGGGGAGACAGGGGGCAAGATGAGCAGTTCTTC
16	TRBD1	TRBV11-3	once	TRBJ1-2	CASSLRTGGANYGYTF	TGTGCCAGCAGCTTGAGGACAGGGGGTGCTAACTATGGCTACACCTTC
15	TRBD2	TRBV19	-	TRBJ2-1	CASSIAGGVYNEQFF	TGTGCCAGTAGTATAGCCGGGGGGGTATACAATGAGCAGTTCTTC
15	-	TRBV10-2	-	TRBJ2-7	CATRRASDSNYEQYF	TGCGCCACCCGGAGGGCCTCGGACTCGAATTACGAGCAGTACTTC
14	-	TRBV6-8	-	TRBJ1-6	CASSSGPYNSPLHF	TGTGCCTCCTCCAGCGGTCCCTATAATTCACCCCTCCACTTT
12	-	TRBV6-8	-	TRBJ2-5	CAGSLGGETQYF	TGTGCCGGTTCTTTAGGGGGGGAGACCCAGTACTTC
13	-	TRBV6-8	once	TRBJ2-3	CAIILTETDTQYF	TGTGCCATCATTTTAACGGAGACAGATACGCAGTATTTT
13	-	TRBV19	-	TRBJ1-5	CASIGQSNQPQHF	TGTGCCAGTATCGGACAGAGCAATCAGCCCCAGCATTTT
14	TRBD1	TRBV6-8	-	TRBJ2-2	CASRGDRYTGELFF	TGTGCCAGCAGGGGGGACAGGTACACCGGGGAGCTGTTTTTT
13	-	TRBV19	-	TRBJ1-1	CASSSHGNTEAFF	TGTGCCAGTAGTTCCCACGGGAACACTGAAGCTTTCTTT
14	TRBD1	TRBV6-8	-	TRBJ2-7	CASSQGQGTYEQYF	TGTGCCAGCAGTCAGGGACAGGGGACCTACGAGCAGTACTTC
14	TRBD1	TRBV30	-	TRBJ1-3	CAWSRRGHGNTIYF	TGTGCCTGGAGTAGAAGGGGGCATGGAAACACCATATATTTT
13	-	TRBV23-1	-	TRBJ1-1	CASSQVGLQGAFF	TGCGCCAGCAGCCAAGTAGGCCTCCAGGGAGCTTTCTTT
15	-	TRBV19	-	TRBJ2-3	CASSMLADGPDTQYF	TGTGCCAGTAGTATGTTAGCCGACGGCCCAGATACGCAGTATTTT
13	-	TRBV6-8	-	TRBJ2-7	CATRDGPGYEQYF	TGTGCCACCAGGGACGGGCCGGGCTACGAGCAGTACTTC
15	-	TRBV14	-	TRBJ1-1	CASSQDSRTDTEAFF	TGTGCCAGCAGCCAAGATTCCCGGACAGACACTGAAGCTTTCTTT
16	-	TRBV5-1	-	TRBJ1-4	CASSLGGTPTNEKLFF	TGCGCCAGCAGCTTGGGCGGGACCCCAACTAATGAAAAACTGTTTTTT
14	-	TRBV18	-	TRBJ2-7	CASSRGHTTYEQYF	TGTGCCAGCTCACGGGGACATACGACCTACGAGCAGTACTTC
14	-	TRBV19	-	TRBJ1-2	CASSIDPPGHGYTF	TGTGCCAGTAGTATAGATCCCCCGGGGCATGGCTACACCTTC
15	TRBD2	TRBV14	-	TRBJ2-1	CASSQAAGGNNEQFF	TGTGCCAGCAGCCAAGCGGCGGGAGGAAACAATGAGCAGTTCTTC
13	-	TRBV6-8	once	TRBJ1-2	CASRDGTLRGYTF	TGTGCCAGCAGAGATGGGACCCTGAGGGGCTACACCTTC
14	TRBD1	TRBV19	-	TRBJ2-5	CASRKTGGRETQYF	TGTGCCAGTAGAAAGACAGGGGGCCGGGAGACCCAGTACTTC
13	-	TRBV6-8	-	TRBJ1-2	CATGTGANYGYTF	TGTGCCACTGGGACCGGAGCTAACTATGGCTACACCTTC
15	TRBD1	TRBV6-8	-	TRBJ2-2	CASSYGQGYTGELFF	TGTGCCAGCAGTTACGGACAGGGCTACACCGGGGAGCTGTTTTTT
14	-	TRBV28	-	TRBJ2-2	CASSLAQNTGELFF	TGTGCCAGCAGTTTAGCGCAGAACACCGGGGAGCTGTTTTTT
15	-	TRBV6-8	once	TRBJ2-7	CASIPSIRGSYEQYF	TGTGCCAGCATCCCCTCAATCAGGGGCTCCTACGAGCAGTACTTC
14	-	TRBV19	-	TRBJ2-7	CASSPYGARHEQYF	TGTGCCAGTAGCCCTTATGGGGCGAGGCACGAGCAGTACTTC
14	-	TRBV6-8	-	TRBJ2-2	CAGTGKTTTGELFF	TGTGCCGGAACCGGTAAAACGACCACCGGGGAGCTGTTTTTT
13	-	TRBV29-1	few	TRBJ1-1	CSAGGGLVSEAFF	TGCAGCGCCGGCGGGGGGCTGGTCTCTGAAGCTTTCTTT
14	-	TRBV11-3	-	TRBJ2-1	CASSLEGSTGEQFF	TGTGCCAGCAGCTTAGAGGGCTCTACAGGTGAGCAGTTCTTC
13	-	TRBV6-8	-	TRBJ2-7	CASSRGGVGEQYF	TGTGCCAGCAGTAGGGGGGGCGTCGGAGAGCAGTACTTC
13	-	TRBV25-1	-	TRBJ2-5	CASSDRKRETQYF	TGTGCCAGCAGTGACCGGAAGAGGGAGACCCAGTACTTC
14	TRBD2	TRBV6-8	-	TRBJ2-1	CAHTAGGTYNEQFF	TGTGCCCATACCGCGGGGGGGACTTACAATGAGCAGTTCTTC
14	TRBD1	TRBV28	-	TRBJ2-5	CASSRGQTQETQYF	TGTGCCAGCAGCCGGGGACAGACCCAAGAGACCCAGTACTTC
15	-	TRBV6-8	-	TRBJ1-2	CASSYQQDPSYGYTF	TGTGCCAGCAGTTACCAACAGGATCCCAGCTATGGCTACACCTTC
17	-	TRBV7-5	-	TRBJ1-1	CASSPPPGTTMNTEAFF	TGTGCCAGCAGCCCGCCCCCCGGGACAACCATGAACACTGAAGCTTTCTTT
17	TRBD1	TRBV28	few	TRBJ1-6	CASSITWDSSYNSPLHF	TGTGCCAGCAGTATCACCTGGGACAGCTCCTATAATTCACCCCTCCACTTT
14	-	TRBV12-2	-	TRBJ2-3	CATRASGNTDTQYF	TGTGCCACCCGGGCTAGCGGTAACACAGATACGCAGTATTTT
15	-	TRBV29-1	-	TRBJ2-2	CSVSGWEPNTGELFF	TGCAGCGTTTCTGGTTGGGAGCCGAACACCGGGGAGCTGTTTTTT
17	-	TRBV19	-	TRBJ2-1	CASSIRVSGTGYNEQFF	TGTGCCAGTAGTATAAGGGTTAGCGGGACAGGCTACAATGAGCAGTTCTTC
14	TRBD1	TRBV6-8	-	TRBJ1-1	CASSQGTGAEEAFF	TGTGCCAGCAGCCAAGGGACAGGGGCCGAAGAAGCTTTCTTT
16	TRBD1	TRBV19	once	TRBJ1-5	CASSTRQGGRNQPQHF	TGTGCCAGTAGTACACGACAGGGGGGACGCAATCAGCCCCAGCATTTT
15	-	TRBV29-1	-	TRBJ2-1	CSVEFRDGNYNEQFF	TGCAGCGTTGAATTCCGGGACGGAAATTACAATGAGCAGTTCTTC
16	TRBD2	TRBV28	-	TRBJ2-2	CASSSSGTSGTGELFF	TGTGCCAGCAGTTCTTCCGGGACTAGCGGCACCGGGGAGCTGTTTTTT
15	TRBD1	TRBV6-8	-	TRBJ1-6	CASSASGTVDSPLHF	TGTGCCAGCAGCGCCTCCGGGACAGTAGATTCACCCCTCCACTTT
15	TRBD1	TRBV18	-	TRBJ2-2	CASSRDRGDTGELFF	TGTGCCAGCTCGAGGGACAGGGGTGACACCGGGGAGCTGTTTTTT
15	TRBD1	TRBV28	few	TRBJ2-6	CASNSRGQDTNVLTF	TGTGCCAGCAACAGTAGGGGACAGGACACCAACGTCCTGACTTTC
14	-	TRBV18	-	TRBJ1-2	CASSPVRRVYGYTF	TGTGCCAGCTCACCCGTCCGCCGCGTCTATGGCTACACCTTC
14	-	TRBV30	-	TRBJ1-4	CAWSVGARGEKLFF	TGTGCCTGGAGTGTAGGGGCTCGGGGTGAAAAACTGTTTTTT
12	-	TRBV18	-	TRBJ2-7	CASSPDSYEQYF	TGTGCCAGCTCACCCGACTCCTACGAGCAGTACTTC
14	TRBD2	TRBV29-1	-	TRBJ2-7	CSACWGAGGYEQYF	TGCAGCGCCTGTTGGGGAGCGGGAGGATACGAGCAGTACTTC
16	TRBD1	TRBV5-1	-	TRBJ1-4	CASSQDHRGGFEKLFF	TGCGCCAGCAGCCAAGATCACAGGGGAGGATTTGAAAAACTGTTTTTT
18	-	TRBV6-8	-	TRBJ1-5	CASSYSIIKGYSNQPQHF	TGTGCCAGCAGTTACTCGATTATTAAGGGTTATAGCAATCAGCCCCAGCATTTT
14	-	TRBV6-1	-	TRBJ2-2	CASSEALKSGELFF	TGTGCCAGCAGTGAAGCGCTCAAATCCGGGGAGCTGTTTTTT
13	-	TRBV30	-	TRBJ1-5	CAWSVRGLQPQHF	TGTGCCTGGAGTGTACGGGGGCTTCAGCCCCAGCATTTT
18	TRBD2	TRBV6-8	few	TRBJ2-2	CATTHGLAGGVNTGELFF	TGTGCCACCACCCATGGACTAGCGGGGGGGGTGAACACCGGGGAGCTGTTTTTT
13	TRBD1	TRBV29-1	-	TRBJ2-1	CSVQGASANEQFF	TGCAGCGTCCAGGGGGCAAGCGCCAATGAGCAGTTCTTC
17	TRBD1	TRBV6-8	few	TRBJ1-5	CASSPGQGAQSNQPQHF	TGTGCCAGCAGTCCGGGACAGGGGGCGCAGAGCAATCAGCCCCAGCATTTT
15	TRBD2	TRBV6-8	-	TRBJ2-1	CASNLVAGGLNEQFF	TGTGCCAGCAACCTAGTAGCGGGGGGGTTGAATGAGCAGTTCTTC